The rows below give T cell receptor beta chains drawn from one sample of a study of control samples from healthy donors and cancer patients. Profiling relied on immunoSEQ multiplex PCR, and the TCRdb table lists in-frame clones only, not all of them. The table lists around 77,000 clones, roughly 92% of them singletons. The sequenced sample was blood. Source of these receptors: a woman aged 55-75 years in good health. The CDR3 runs from the conserved cysteine through the conserved F or W. Fields, in order: J gene, V gene, D gene, clone size, CDR3 DNA, CDR3 protein. A D gene is named only where the DNA matches it firmly. Size tells how often a clone was seen (once, few, many) or the class of an expanded clone, and some rows leave it out.

TRBJ2-7 | TRBV7-2 | TRBD1 | . | TGTGCCAGCAGCATGTCGGGACAGGGTCACGAGCAGTACTTC | CASSMSGQGHEQYF
TRBJ1-1 | TRBV2 | TRBD1 | . | TGTGCCAGCATAGGACAGGGAGCGCGAGACACTGAAGCTTTCTTT | CASIGQGARDTEAFF
TRBJ2-3 | TRBV27 | TRBD2 | . | TGTGCCAGCAGTTCCAGAGGGACTAGCGGGATTGTCACAGATACGCAGTATTTT | CASSSRGTSGIVTDTQYF
TRBJ1-4 | TRBV5-1 | . | few | TGCGCCAGCAGCGGCTCCGGGACTCAGAATGAAAAACTGTTTTTT | CASSGSGTQNEKLFF
TRBJ2-5 | TRBV6-1 | TRBD2 | . | TGTGCCAGCAGACCTCCTGCGGGAGGGGAGACCCAGTACTTC | CASRPPAGGETQYF
TRBJ1-2 | TRBV14 | TRBD1 | . | TGTGCCAGCAGCCCTAGAGTCACAGGGGGGCACGTCCATAATTACTATGGCTACACCTTC | CASSPRVTGGHVHNYYGYTF
TRBJ1-6 | TRBV28 | . | . | TGTGCCAGCAGCTCGGCGGGGGTAGCCGGATATTCACCCCTCCACTTT | CASSSAGVAGYSPLHF
TRBJ2-1 | TRBV24-1 | . | once | TGTGCCACCAGTAGACTCGCAAATGAGCAGTTCTTC | CATSRLANEQFF
TRBJ2-3 | TRBV12-3/TRBV12-4 | TRBD2 | . | TGTGCCAGCAGTCCCGGGGGGTCCGATACGCAGTATTTT | CASSPGGSDTQYF
TRBJ2-1 | TRBV27 | . | . | TGTGCCAGCAGTCCCCGTTCGAGGGCGGGCACCACATGGAATGAGCAGTTCTTC | CASSPRSRAGTTWNEQFF
TRBJ1-2 | TRBV5-8 | . | . | TGTGCCAGCAGCCCCGTTTTCACTCATGGCTACACCTTC | CASSPVFTHGYTF
TRBJ2-1 | TRBV5-6 | . | . | TGTGCCAGCAGCTCCAGCGGAATCTACAATGAGCAGTTCTTC | CASSSSGIYNEQFF
TRBJ2-3 | TRBV23-1 | TRBD2 | . | TGCGCCAGCAGTCAATCGTCCGGGAGGACCTCCACAGATACGCAGTATTTT | CASSQSSGRTSTDTQYF
TRBJ1-2 | TRBV6-2/TRBV6-3 | TRBD1 | . | TGTGCCAGCACCCCGAGGACAGGGTATGGCTACACCTTC | CASTPRTGYGYTF
TRBJ1-2 | TRBV10-3 | . | . | TGTGCCACAAAGGAGGCAGGGGACTATGGCTACACCTTC | CATKEAGDYGYTF
TRBJ1-5 | TRBV6-5 | . | . | TGTGCCAGCAGGAAGGAATTGGGTCAGCCCCAGCATTTT | CASRKELGQPQHF
TRBJ1-2 | TRBV28 | . | . | TGTGCCAGCAGTCAGACCCAGGGGTACGGCTATGGCTACACCTTC | CASSQTQGYGYGYTF